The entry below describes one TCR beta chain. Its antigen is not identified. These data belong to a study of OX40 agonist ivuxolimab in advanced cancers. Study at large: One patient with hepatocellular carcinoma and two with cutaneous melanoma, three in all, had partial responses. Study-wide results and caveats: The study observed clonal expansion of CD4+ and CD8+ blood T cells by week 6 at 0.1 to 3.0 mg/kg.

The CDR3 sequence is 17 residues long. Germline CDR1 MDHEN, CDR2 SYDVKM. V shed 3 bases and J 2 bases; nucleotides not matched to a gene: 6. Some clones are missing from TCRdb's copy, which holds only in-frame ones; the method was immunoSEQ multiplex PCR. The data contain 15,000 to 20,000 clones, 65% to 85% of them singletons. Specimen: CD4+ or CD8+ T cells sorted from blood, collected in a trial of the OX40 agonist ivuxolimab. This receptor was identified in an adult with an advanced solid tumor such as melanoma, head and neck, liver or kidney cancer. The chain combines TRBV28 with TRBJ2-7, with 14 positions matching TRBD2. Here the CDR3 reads CASSFLGTSGGAYEQYF. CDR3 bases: TGTGCCAGCAGTTTCTTGGGGACTAGCGGGGGTGCCTACGAGCAGTACTTC. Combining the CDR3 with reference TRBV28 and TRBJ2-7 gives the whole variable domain DVKVTQSSRYLVKRTGEKVFLECVQDMDHENMFWYRQDPGLGLRLIYFSYDVKMKEKGDIPEGYSVSREKKERFSLILESASTNQTSMYLCASSFLGTSGGAYEQYFGPGTRLTVT.